This passage covers 4 T cell receptor beta chains from one sample sequenced in a study of long-term antiretroviral therapy in people with HIV. Version v3.0 of the immunoSEQ assay ran at survey level. Produced via immunoSEQ multiplex PCR; TCRdb's table is partial and in-frame only. The top ten hold over 8.5% of the sample, which has about 20,000 clones, about four fifths seen once. Sequencing used unsorted PBMCs, obtained less than 2.5 years after starting antiretroviral therapy. Receptors originate from a man between 40 and 49 years old with HIV.

V usage is TRBV5-8 and J usage is TRBJ2-1; perhaps TRBD1 as D (6 bases). Trimming left V 3 bases short and J 0 bases short, with 16 bases between. The length of the CDR3 is 17 residues. CDR1 SGHTS and CDR2 YDEGEE come from the germline V gene. The CDR3 region has the DNA TGTGCCAGCAGCTATCTCAGGGGTAAGAGCTCCTACAATGAGCAGTTCTTC. Encoded protein: CASSYLRGKSSYNEQFF. The full variable domain, with the rest looked up from reference TRBV5-8 and TRBJ2-1, is EAGVTQSPTHLIKTRGQQATLRCSPISGHTSVYWYQQALGLGLQFLLWYDEGEERNRGNFPPRFSGRQFPNYSSELNVNALELEDSALYLCASSYLRGKSSYNEQFFGPGTRLTVL.

This clone occurred a few times. This chain links TRBV15 with TRBJ2-7; perhaps TRBD1 as D (5 bases). The germline V gene encodes CDR1 LNHNV and CDR2 YYDKDF (reference sequence). The CDR3 is made up of 16 amino acids. V gave up 0 bases and J gave up 6 bases, with 18 bases separating them. The CDR3 coding sequence is TGTGCCACCAGCAGAGACGCGACAGCTGTTGTGGGCGAGCAGTACTTC. Encoded protein: CATSRDATAVVGEQYF.

This clone was seen only once. The V and J genes are TRBV11-2 and TRBJ2-3, with a tentative D call TRBD2 (5 bases). There are 14 residues in the CDR3. The ends were cut back, 5 bases at V and 1 base at J, with 10 bases in the middle. From germline, CDR1 is SGHAT and CDR2 FQNNGV. DNA for the CDR3: TGTGCCAGCAGCGGGATTAGCGGCACAGATACGCAGTATTTT. Translated: CASSGISGTDTQYF.

The V gene is TRBV11-2, the J gene TRBJ1-2; tentative D call: TRBD1 (6 bases). V was shortened by 6 bases and J by 2 bases, with 22 bases between the two germline ends. CDR3 length equals 17 residues. The germline gives CDR1 SGHAT, CDR2 FQNNGV. The chain's CDR3 is CASRQSGRGLGNYGYTF. CDR3 DNA sequence: TGTGCCAGCAGACAATCGGGCAGGGGACTCGGAAACTATGGCTACACCTTC. The full variable domain, its missing parts supplied by reference TRBV11-2 and TRBJ1-2, is EAGVAQSPRYKIIEKRQSVAFWCNPISGHATLYWYQQILGQGPKLLIQFQNNGVVDDSQLPKDRFSAERLKGVDSTLKIQPAKLEDSAVYLCASRQSGRGLGNYGYTFGSGTRLTVV.